This T cell receptor beta chain is drawn from a study of blood T cell repertoires in COVID-19. Whole-study context: T cells, B-cell-depleted T cells, or PBMCs provided the cDNA or gDNA that served as material.

Authors' data handling: From reference gene primer amplification, estimates of nucleated cell counts were derived. Assay used: immunoSEQ multiplex PCR; TCRdb lists only in-frame clones, some missing. V, J and clone size are those of that table, while D and trimming were read from the DNA. The sample consists of roughly 180,000 clones, under 90% of them appearing once. Germline CDR1 and CDR2: MNHEY and SVGAGI. The V and J ends lost 4 bases and 3 bases respectively, with 15 bases between them. This CDR3 spans 15 amino acids. This clone came up once. Sequenced material: peripheral blood. V and J are TRBV6-5 and TRBJ1-1; possible D gene TRBD1, 5 bases. The clonotype comes from a human donor in a cohort sampled during active COVID-19. The CDR3, as DNA: TGTGCCAGCAGTTTTGGGGGACGGGGGGACACTGAAGCTTTCTTT. It translates to CASSFGGRGDTEAFF.